Listed here is a single T cell receptor (beta chain). Its antigen is not identified. The test was conducted at deep level. Only in-frame clones appear in the TCRdb table, and some are missing; sequencing was by immunoSEQ multiplex PCR. The sample has roughly 2,500,000 clones, 93% seen once. The record originates from a study of shared clonotypes between healthy human individuals. The V gene's germline CDR1 is MNHNS and CDR2 SASEGT. The V gene lost 4 bases and the J gene lost 5 bases, with 9 bases spanning the gap. CDR3 length: 13 amino acids. Points from the study as a whole: Sampling covered nothing but blood. Tissue TCR repertoires likely differ from those found in blood.

The chain has TRBV6-1 and TRBJ1-5; D perhaps matches TRBD1 (6 bases). The receptor's source is a man younger than 35 in good health. Some clones in this sample may be carry-over from other donors' samples. Sequenced material: naive CD4+ T cells from PBMCs. Subset here: CD45RA+ positively selected. This chain's CDR3 is CASSATGYQPQHF. For the CDR3, the DNA is TGTGCCAGCAGTGCGACAGGTTATCAGCCCCAGCATTTT.